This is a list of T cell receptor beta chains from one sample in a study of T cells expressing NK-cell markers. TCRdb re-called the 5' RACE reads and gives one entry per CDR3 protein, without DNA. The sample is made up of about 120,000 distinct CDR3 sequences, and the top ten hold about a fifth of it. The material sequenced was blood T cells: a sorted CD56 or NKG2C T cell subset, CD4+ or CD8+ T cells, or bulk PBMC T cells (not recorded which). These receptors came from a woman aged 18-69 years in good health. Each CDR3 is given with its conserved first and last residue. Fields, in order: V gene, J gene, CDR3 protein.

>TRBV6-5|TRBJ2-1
CASSYSQTYNEQFF
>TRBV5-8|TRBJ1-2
CASSLSLYGTIEGYTF
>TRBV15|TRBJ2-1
CATRTSGGLNEQFF
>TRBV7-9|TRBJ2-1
CASSLRPEQFF
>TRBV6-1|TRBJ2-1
CASAGASGRAHNEQFF
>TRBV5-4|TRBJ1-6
CASSFQGTGNSPLHF
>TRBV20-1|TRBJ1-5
CSASEDSPGQPQHF
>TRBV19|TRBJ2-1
CASQVGREVNEQFF
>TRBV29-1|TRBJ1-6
CSVADRESSPLHF
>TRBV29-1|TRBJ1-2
CSVEGAGREGYTF
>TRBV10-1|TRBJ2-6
CASSEGNSGANVLTF
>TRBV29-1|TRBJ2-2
CSVGLAGVKNTGELFF
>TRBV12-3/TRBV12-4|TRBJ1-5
CASSLGVLSNQPQHF